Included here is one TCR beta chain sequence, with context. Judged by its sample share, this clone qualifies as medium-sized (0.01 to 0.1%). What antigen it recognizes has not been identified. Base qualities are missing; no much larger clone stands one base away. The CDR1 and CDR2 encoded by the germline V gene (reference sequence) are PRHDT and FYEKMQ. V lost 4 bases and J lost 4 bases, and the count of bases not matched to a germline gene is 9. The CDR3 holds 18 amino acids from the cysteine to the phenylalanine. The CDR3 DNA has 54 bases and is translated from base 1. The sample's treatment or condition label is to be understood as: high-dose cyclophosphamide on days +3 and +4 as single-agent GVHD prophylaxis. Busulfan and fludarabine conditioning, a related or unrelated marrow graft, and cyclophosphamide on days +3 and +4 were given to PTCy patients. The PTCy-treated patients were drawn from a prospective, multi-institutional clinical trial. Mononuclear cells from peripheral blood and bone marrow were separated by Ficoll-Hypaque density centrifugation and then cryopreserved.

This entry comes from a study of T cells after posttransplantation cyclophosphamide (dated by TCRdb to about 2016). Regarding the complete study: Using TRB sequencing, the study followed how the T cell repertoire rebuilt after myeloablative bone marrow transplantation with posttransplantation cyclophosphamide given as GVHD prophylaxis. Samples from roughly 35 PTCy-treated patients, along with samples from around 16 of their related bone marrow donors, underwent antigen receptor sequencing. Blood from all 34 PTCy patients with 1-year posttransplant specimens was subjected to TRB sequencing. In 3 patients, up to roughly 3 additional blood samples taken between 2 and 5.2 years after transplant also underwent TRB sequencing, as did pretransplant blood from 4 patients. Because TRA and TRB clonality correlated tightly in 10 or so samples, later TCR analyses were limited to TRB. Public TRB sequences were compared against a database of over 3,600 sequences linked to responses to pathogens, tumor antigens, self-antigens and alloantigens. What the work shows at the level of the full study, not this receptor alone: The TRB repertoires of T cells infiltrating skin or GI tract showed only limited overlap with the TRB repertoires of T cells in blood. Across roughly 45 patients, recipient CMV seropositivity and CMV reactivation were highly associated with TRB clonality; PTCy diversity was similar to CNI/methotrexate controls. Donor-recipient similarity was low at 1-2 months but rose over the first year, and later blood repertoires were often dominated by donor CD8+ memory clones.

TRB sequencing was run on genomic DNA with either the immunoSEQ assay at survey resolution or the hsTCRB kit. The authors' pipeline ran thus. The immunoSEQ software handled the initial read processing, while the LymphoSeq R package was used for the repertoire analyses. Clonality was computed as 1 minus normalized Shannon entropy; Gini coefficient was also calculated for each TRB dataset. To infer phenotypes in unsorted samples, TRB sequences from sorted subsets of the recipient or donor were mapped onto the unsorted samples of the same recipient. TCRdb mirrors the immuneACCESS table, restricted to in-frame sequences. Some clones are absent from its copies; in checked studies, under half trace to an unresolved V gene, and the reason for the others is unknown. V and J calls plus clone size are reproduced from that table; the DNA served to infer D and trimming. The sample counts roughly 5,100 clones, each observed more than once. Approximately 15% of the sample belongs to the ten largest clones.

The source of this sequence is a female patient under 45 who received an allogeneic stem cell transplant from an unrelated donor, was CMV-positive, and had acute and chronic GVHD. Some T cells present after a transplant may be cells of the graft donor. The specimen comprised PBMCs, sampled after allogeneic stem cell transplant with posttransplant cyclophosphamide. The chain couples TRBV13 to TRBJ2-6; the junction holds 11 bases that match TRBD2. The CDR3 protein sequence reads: CASSSLTSGRPGANVLTF. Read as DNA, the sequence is TGTGCCAGCAGCTCCCTAACTAGCGGGAGACCCGGGGCCAACGTCCTGACTTTC.